Described below is a single T cell receptor beta chain sequence and its context. Some clones are missing from TCRdb's copy, which holds only in-frame ones; the method was immunoSEQ multiplex PCR. The sample has 150,000 to 200,000 clones; 80% to 85% are singletons. This CDR3 is 15 amino acids long. V lost 6 bases and J lost 10; bases outside the gene matches: 14. The germline gives CDR1 LNHNV, CDR2 YYDKDF (reference sequence). The sample comes from a study of blood T cell repertoires in COVID-19. Whole-study context: Sources were T cells, B-cell-depleted T cells, or PBMCs; the material itself was cDNA or gDNA.

The receptor comes from a woman between 70 and 85 years old with COVID-19, enrolled during active disease. The chain employs TRBV15 and TRBJ2-1, with 8 positions matching TRBD2. Sequencing was done on a sample of peripheral blood. CDR3 protein: CATSIVAGFLHEQFF. CDR3 in DNA: TGTGCCACCAGTATTGTAGCGGGATTCCTCCACGAGCAGTTCTTC.